These T cell receptor beta chains were read from a single sample in a study of tumor and adjacent non-tumor tissue in lung cancer. MiXCR, run by TCRdb on the multiplex PCR reads, gives a single entry per CDR3 protein. The sample lists 90,000 or so distinct CDR3 sequences, 61% occurring once. The sample consisted of lung tumor tissue. These TCRs come from a man aged 65-85 years with non-small cell lung cancer. The CDR3 runs from the conserved cysteine through the conserved F or W. The order of the fields is V gene, D gene, clone size, J gene, CDR3 protein, CDR3 DNA. The D gene is left open where the match is weak. Size values are once, few and many counts, or a class for expanded clones, and some rows have none.

v_gene: TRBV29-1
d_gene: TRBD1
abundance: -
j_gene: TRBJ1-2
CDR3aa: CSFVPETGNYGYTF
CDR3nt: TGCAGCTTTGTTCCCGAGACAGGGAACTATGGCTACACCTTC

v_gene: TRBV11-2
d_gene: -
abundance: few
j_gene: TRBJ2-1
CDR3aa: CSSSLVLAGSYNGQFF
CDR3nt: TGTTCCAGCAGCTTAGTTTTAGCTGGCTCCTACAATGGGCAGTTCTTC

v_gene: TRBV11-2
d_gene: -
abundance: many
j_gene: TRBJ2-3
CDR3aa: CASSLGGRNTDTQYF
CDR3nt: TGTGCCAGCAGCTTAGGTGGGCGGAACACAGATACGCAGTATTTT

v_gene: TRBV11-2
d_gene: TRBD1
abundance: -
j_gene: TRBJ2-7
CDR3aa: CAGSPRTGGYEQYF
CDR3nt: TGTGCCGGCAGCCCAAGGACAGGGGGGTACGAGCAATACTTC

v_gene: TRBV20-1
d_gene: -
abundance: -
j_gene: TRBJ2-7
CDR3aa: CSAILARYEQYF
CDR3nt: TGCAGTGCTATCCTAGCGAGATACGAGCAGTACTTC

v_gene: TRBV7-9
d_gene: -
abundance: few
j_gene: TRBJ2-1
CDR3aa: CASSFPGGLREFF
CDR3nt: TGTGCCAGCAGCTTCCCTGGTGGGCTTCGGGAGTTCTTC

v_gene: TRBV29-1
d_gene: -
abundance: -
j_gene: TRBJ2-5
CDR3aa: CSGGTPERSQYF
CDR3nt: TGCAGCGGCGGGACTCCTGAGAGGAGCCAGTATTTC

v_gene: TRBV6-2/TRBV6-3
d_gene: -
abundance: -
j_gene: TRBJ1-1
CDR3aa: CASNSLMNTEAFF
CDR3nt: TGTGCCAGCAATTCCCTTATGAACACTGAAGCTTTCTTT

v_gene: TRBV7-8
d_gene: -
abundance: many
j_gene: TRBJ2-7
CDR3aa: CASSLSTLAQYF
CDR3nt: TGTGCCAGCAGCTTATCCACCCTAGCGCAGTACTTC

v_gene: TRBV28
d_gene: -
abundance: -
j_gene: TRBJ2-6
CDR3aa: CASSPAAGANALTF
CDR3nt: TGTGCCAGCAGCCCGGCGGCTGGGGCCAACGCCCTGACTTTC

v_gene: TRBV11-2
d_gene: -
abundance: -
j_gene: TRBJ2-1
CDR3aa: CASRSWTASYNELFF
CDR3nt: TGTGCCAGCAGGTCCTGGACAGCCTCTTACAATGAGCTGTTCTTC

v_gene: TRBV20-1
d_gene: -
abundance: few
j_gene: TRBJ2-2
CDR3aa: CGALYYATSGELFF
CDR3nt: TGCGGTGCCCTTTACTATGCGACGTCCGGGGAGCTGTTTTTT

v_gene: TRBV4-1
d_gene: -
abundance: many
j_gene: TRBJ2-5
CDR3aa: CASSQGLGWETQYF
CDR3nt: TGCGCCAGCAGCCAAGGGTTAGGGTGGGAGACCCAGTACTTC

v_gene: TRBV9
d_gene: TRBD2
abundance: few
j_gene: TRBJ2-7
CDR3aa: CASSVASGREEQYF
CDR3nt: TGTGCCAGCAGCGTAGCGAGCGGGAGGGAAGAGCAGTACTTC

v_gene: TRBV11-2
d_gene: -
abundance: once
j_gene: TRBJ2-5
CDR3aa: CASSTTGQGLETQYF
CDR3nt: TGTGCCAGCAGCACAACGGGGCAGGGCTTAGAGACCCAGTACTTC

v_gene: TRBV5-1
d_gene: -
abundance: many
j_gene: TRBJ2-3
CDR3aa: CASSPGVSSTDTQYF
CDR3nt: TGCGCCAGCAGCCCTGGAGTGTCTAGCACAGATACGCAGTATTTT

v_gene: TRBV6-5
d_gene: TRBD1
abundance: -
j_gene: TRBJ1-2
CDR3aa: CASNAQGEYGYTF
CDR3nt: TGTGCCAGCAATGCACAGGGGGAGTATGGTTACACCTTC

v_gene: TRBV6-1
d_gene: TRBD2
abundance: many
j_gene: TRBJ2-7
CDR3aa: CATTPPLTSGSYEQYF
CDR3nt: TGTGCCACCACCCCCCCCTTGACTAGCGGGAGCTACGAGCAGTACTTC

v_gene: TRBV11-2
d_gene: TRBD2
abundance: few
j_gene: TRBJ2-3
CDR3aa: CTSIRPIAGVADTQYF
CDR3nt: TGTACCAGCATCCGACCGATAGCGGGGGTGGCAGATACGCAGTATTTT

v_gene: TRBV29-1
d_gene: -
abundance: -
j_gene: TRBJ2-7
CDR3aa: CSVGERASFEQYF
CDR3nt: TGCAGCGTTGGGGAACGGGCCTCGTTCGAGCAGTACTTC

v_gene: TRBV11-3
d_gene: -
abundance: -
j_gene: TRBJ2-7
CDR3aa: CASSNGLRFGSEQYF
CDR3nt: TGTGCCAGCAGCAATGGACTGAGGTTTGGCTCCGAGCAGTACTTC

v_gene: TRBV20-1
d_gene: -
abundance: few
j_gene: TRBJ2-3
CDR3aa: CSAATPGTDTQYF
CDR3nt: TGCAGTGCGGCCACCCCGGGGACAGATACGCAGTATTTT

v_gene: TRBV11-2
d_gene: -
abundance: -
j_gene: TRBJ2-7
CDR3aa: CASCIDPGCEQYF
CDR3nt: TGTGCCAGCTGCATAGATCCAGGGTGCGAGCAGTACTTC

v_gene: TRBV11-1
d_gene: -
abundance: once
j_gene: TRBJ2-1
CDR3aa: CASNTRQLARGRKNEQFF
CDR3nt: TGTGCCAGCAACACTAGGCAGTTGGCTAGAGGTAGAAAGAATGAGCAGTTCTTC

v_gene: TRBV12-3/TRBV12-4
d_gene: -
abundance: many
j_gene: TRBJ2-5
CDR3aa: CASSLTGETQYF
CDR3nt: TGTGCCAGCAGCCTGACGGGGGAGACCCAGTACTTC

v_gene: TRBV11-2
d_gene: -
abundance: -
j_gene: TRBJ2-2
CDR3aa: CANSNQGAGELFF
CDR3nt: TGTGCCAACAGTAATCAGGGTGCCGGGGAGCTGTTTTTT

v_gene: TRBV11-3
d_gene: -
abundance: -
j_gene: TRBJ1-1
CDR3aa: CARSRSGTNINTGAFF
CDR3nt: TGTGCCAGAAGCCGCAGCGGGACGAATATAAACACTGGAGCTTTCTTT

v_gene: TRBV10-3
d_gene: -
abundance: -
j_gene: TRBJ2-7
CDR3aa: CATSGGASYQEYF
CDR3nt: TGTGCCACCAGTGGGGGGGCCTCCTACCAGGAGTACTTC

v_gene: TRBV30
d_gene: -
abundance: -
j_gene: TRBJ2-7
CDR3aa: CAWRTDRGPYEQCF
CDR3nt: TGTGCCTGGAGGACGGATAGGGGACCCTACGAGCAGTGCTTC

v_gene: TRBV23-1
d_gene: -
abundance: few
j_gene: TRBJ2-3
CDR3aa: CASTHPGKRTDTQYF
CDR3nt: TGCGCCAGCACCCACCCTGGCAAACGCACAGATACGCAGTATTTT

v_gene: TRBV11-1
d_gene: -
abundance: -
j_gene: TRBJ2-3
CDR3aa: CASGLLGRGTDTHYF
CDR3nt: TGTGCCAGCGGCTTACTGGGTAGGGGCACAGATACGCACTATTTT

v_gene: TRBV20-1
d_gene: -
abundance: -
j_gene: TRBJ2-1
CDR3aa: CNAVPRGNEQFF
CDR3nt: TGCAATGCCGTCCCCCGGGGGAATGAGCAGTTCTTC

v_gene: TRBV5-1
d_gene: -
abundance: -
j_gene: TRBJ1-1
CDR3aa: CASSLVQSLITEAFF
CDR3nt: TGCGCCAGCAGCTTGGTGCAGTCTTTGATCACTGAAGCTTTCTTT

v_gene: TRBV11-2
d_gene: -
abundance: -
j_gene: TRBJ2-7
CDR3aa: CASSRGARPLNF
CDR3nt: TGTGCCAGCAGCCGCGGGGCAAGACCCCTTAACTTC

v_gene: TRBV20-1
d_gene: -
abundance: -
j_gene: TRBJ2-2
CDR3aa: CSARPGRNTGELFF
CDR3nt: TGCAGTGCTAGGCCGGGACGGAACACCGGGGAGCTGTTTTTT

v_gene: TRBV4-2
d_gene: -
abundance: -
j_gene: TRBJ1-6
CDR3aa: CASSQDPPGGGGNSPLHF
CDR3nt: TGTGCCAGCAGCCAGGACCCCCCTGGAGGGGGAGGAAATTCACCCCTCCACTTT

v_gene: TRBV7-9
d_gene: -
abundance: many
j_gene: TRBJ2-3
CDR3aa: CASSLTAALTDTQYF
CDR3nt: TGTGCCAGCAGCTTAACTGCGGCCTTGACAGATACGCAGTATTTT

v_gene: TRBV4-1
d_gene: -
abundance: -
j_gene: TRBJ1-2
CDR3aa: CTSSQHRPGGGYIF
CDR3nt: TGCACCAGCAGCCAACATCGACCGGGCGGAGGCTACATCTTC

v_gene: TRBV29-1
d_gene: -
abundance: -
j_gene: TRBJ2-1
CDR3aa: CSGEDRTRYSVQFF
CDR3nt: TGCAGCGGCGAGGACCGTACAAGATACAGTGTGCAGTTCTTC

v_gene: TRBV6-6
d_gene: -
abundance: -
j_gene: TRBJ2-5
CDR3aa: CARTDMDTQYF
CDR3nt: TGTGCCAGGACCGACATGGATACCCAGTACTTC

v_gene: TRBV14
d_gene: TRBD1
abundance: many
j_gene: TRBJ2-7
CDR3aa: CASSQRTGLSSEQYF
CDR3nt: TGTGCCAGCAGCCAACGGACAGGGTTGTCGTCTGAGCAGTACTTC

v_gene: TRBV6-6
d_gene: -
abundance: once
j_gene: TRBJ1-2
CDR3aa: CASSYFAEPTHNYGYTF
CDR3nt: TGTGCCAGCAGTTACTTCGCGGAACCGACGCATAACTATGGCTACACCTTC